This record covers a single TCR beta chain. This receptor's antigen is unknown. A much larger clone lies one base from this, so it may be a read error. These data come from a study of breast tumors, draining lymph nodes, adjacent tissues (dated by TCRdb to the mid-2010s). Looking at the study overall: In breast cancer patients, the study compared the TCR beta repertoires of tumor, adjacent nontumor tissue and axillary lymph nodes. The study was designed to assess the relationships and possible T-cell exchange between tumor, surrounding tissue and draining lymph node repertoires in human breast cancer. Overall study results and their limits: Tumor and nontumor tissue repertoires were significantly more similar in luminal-like than in basal-like breast cancer. The conclusion that tumor T cells originate in lymph nodes was framed as consistent with a hypothesis rather than directly demonstrated. Tumor T-cell repertoires showed less diversity than lymph node repertoires and more diversity than nontumor tissue repertoires, and tumor T-cell repertoires showed preferential V and J gene usage. A scenario in which most tumor T cells derive from the lymph node and then expand within tumor tissue was judged to be consistent with the data.

Lymph node samples came from the axillary draining lymph nodes of breast cancer patients. The data were produced on an Illumina HiSeq 2000. Multiplex PCR amplification was used to build the TCR beta chain libraries. High-throughput sequencing was used to analyze the amplified TCR beta chain products. The public sequencing data were trimmed at Q25 with fastp and processed into clonotypes with MiXCR by TCRdb, which kept only in-frame beta chains. Entries are consolidated by CDR3 protein sequence, retaining the most common genes and DNA. The sample profile shows about 200,000 distinct CDR3 sequences; about 32% of them were found once. The ten largest clones add up to roughly 4.3% of the sample. Taken from cysteine to phenylalanine, the CDR3 has 15 residues. Kept here is only the CDR3 DNA, which spans 45 bases and is read in frame from base 1. For CDR1 and CDR2, the germline V gene lists SGDLS and YYNGEE.

The rearranged chain carries TRBV9 and TRBJ1-2, with TRBD1 as a weak D call on 6 bases. The TCR sequence derives from a female donor with breast cancer. Some clones in this sample may be carry-over from other donors' samples. Sequencing was done on a sample of axillary lymph node tissue. In nucleotide form, the sequence is TGTGCCAGCAGCGTAGACCCTCGACAGGTATATGGCTCCACCTTC. It specifies CASSVDPRQVYGSTF.